Shown below are 27 T cell receptor beta chains from a single sample sequenced in a study of identical twins. TCRdb analysed the 5' RACE reads with MiXCR anew, one entry per CDR3 protein. The repertoire consists of hundreds of thousands of distinct CDR3 sequences, with around 24% occurring once and the leading ten covering approximately 0.49%. These data also formed part of another study, on yellow fever vaccine responses in identical twins.

The specimen was CD4+ T cells sorted from blood. The receptors were gathered from a woman aged 18-29 years in good health.

The chain couples TRBV27 to TRBJ2-2, with D perhaps TRBD1 (5 bases). The CDR3 contains 17 residues. V dropped 5 bases and J dropped 5 bases, with 21 bases sitting between them. Germline V gene data show CDR1 as MNHEY and CDR2 as SMNVEV (reference sequence). The CDR3 DNA reads as TGTGCCAGCAGTCCAACGACAGCAAACCTTAGAACCGGGGAGCTGTTTTTT. This translates into CASSPTTANLRTGELFF.

This clonotype was counted a few times. V is TRBV12-3 or TRBV12-4 and J is TRBJ2-2, with TRBD2 matching 8 bases. The CDR3 has 16 amino acids. The J segment lost 7 bases and the V segment lost 3 bases, leaving 10 bases of the junction unmatched. The CDR3 loop reads CASSLGRGGPIGELFF. The CDR3 bases are TGTGCCAGCAGTTTGGGACGGGGGGGCCCAATCGGGGAGCTGTTTTTT.

V and J are TRBV7-9 and TRBJ2-1; the match to TRBD2 covers 12 bases. The V gene end was trimmed by 2 bases and the J gene end by 6 bases; junction bases not matched to a gene: 5. The CDR3 length is 16 residues. Germline V gene lookup returns CDR1 SEHNR and CDR2 FQNEAQ (reference sequence). Written as DNA, the CDR3 is TGTGCCAGCAGCTTATCCGGACTAGCGGGATCCAATGAGCAGTTCTTC. This translates into CASSLSGLAGSNEQFF.

This clonotype was observed a handful of times. V gene TRBV5-1 combines with J gene TRBJ2-3, with D perhaps given as TRBD1 or TRBD2 (5 bases each). The CDR3 runs to 13 residues. Between the trimmed V and J ends, which lost 2 bases and 4 bases, there was a span of 8 bases. Germline V CDR1 and CDR2: SGHRS, YFSETQ. As DNA, the CDR3 is TGCGCCAGCAGCTTCCGGGACGCAGATACGCAGTATTTT. It specifies CASSFRDADTQYF.

This chain joins TRBV20-1 and TRBJ1-3; tentative D call: TRBD1 (5 bases). V was trimmed by 5 bases and J by 8 bases, leaving 13 bases between them. The CDR3 totals 12 residues. Germline V CDR1 and CDR2: DFQATT, SNEGSKA (reference sequence). Written as DNA, the CDR3 is TGCAGTGCTTCCCAGGGCGCGGACACCATATATTTT. Its translation: CSASQGADTIYF.

The genes are TRBV4-1 and TRBJ2-2; 8 bases map to TRBD1. The CDR3 runs 16 residues. Looked up from germline, CDR1 is MGHRA and CDR2 is YSYEKL. V gave up 3 bases and J gave up 4 bases; unmatched junction bases: 7. CDR3 coding DNA: TGCGCCAGCAGCCATCCTGGACAGGGTGGCACCGGGGAGCTGTTTTTT. Translation: CASSHPGQGGTGELFF.

The chain uses TRBV27 and TRBJ2-3; D might be TRBD2 (6 bases). Germline values: CDR1 MNHEY, CDR2 SMNVEV (reference sequence). The CDR3 loop spans 16 amino acids. The ends were cut back, 0 bases at V and 9 bases at J, with 19 bases in the middle. CDR3 loop: CASSLSGGVKFGTQYF. In DNA form, the CDR3 reads TGTGCCAGCAGTTTATCTGGCGGGGTAAAATTTGGCACGCAGTATTTT.

V gene TRBV29-1 combines with J gene TRBJ2-7; D is ambiguous. V lost 2 bases and J lost 2, with 7 bases in between. The CDR3 covers 12 residues. Germline V gives CDR1 SQVTM, CDR2 ANQGSEA. CDR3 coding DNA: TGCAGCGTTGAATACGGGCCCTACGAGCAGTACTTC. Amino acid sequence: CSVEYGPYEQYF.

V is TRBV5-1 and J is TRBJ2-7; TRBD1 agrees at 10 bases. This CDR3 is built from 15 residues. The ends lost 0 bases at V and 4 bases at J; junction bases unmatched: 4. Germline CDR1 and CDR2: SGHRS and YFSETQ. The CDR3 DNA follows: TGCGCCAGCAGCTTGGCCACGGGACAGGGGTACGAGCAGTACTTC. This codes for CASSLATGQGYEQYF. Together with reference TRBV5-1 and TRBJ2-7, the CDR3 gives the full variable domain: KAGVTQTPRYLIKTRGQQVTLSCSPISGHRSVSWYQQTPGQGLQFLFEYFSETQRNKGNFPGRFSGRQFSNSRSEMNVSTLELGDSALYLCASSLATGQGYEQYFGPGTRLTVT.

The rearrangement uses TRBV7-9 and TRBJ2-3, with a tentative D call TRBD2 (6 bases). The length of the CDR3 is 16 residues. CDR1 SEHNR and CDR2 FQNEAQ come from the germline V gene (reference sequence). The ends were cut back, 2 bases at V and 3 bases at J, with 15 bases in the middle. The DNA of the CDR3 is TGTGCCAGCAGCTTACCGGGAGCACCGGTAACAGATACGCAGTATTTT. Protein: CASSLPGAPVTDTQYF. The whole variable domain, remainder taken from reference TRBV7-9 and TRBJ2-3, is DTGVSQNPRHKITKRGQNVTFRCDPISEHNRLYWYRQTLGQGPEFLTYFQNEAQLEKSRLLSDRFSAERPKGSFSTLEIQRTEQGDSAMYLCASSLPGAPVTDTQYFGPGTRLTVL.

The chain uses TRBV10-3 and TRBJ2-1; D ambiguous. Trimming took 7 bases from V and 3 from J, leaving 19 bases between them. The V gene's germline CDR1 is ENHRY and CDR2 SYGVKD. CDR3 size: 16 residues. The CDR3 bases are TGTGCCATCACCGCCGGGCCGAGAGGAGACTACAATGAGCAGTTCTTC. This sequence encodes CAITAGPRGDYNEQFF.

The J gene is TRBJ1-5, the V gene TRBV19, with D possibly being TRBD1 (5 bases). The germline CDR1 and CDR2 sequences are LNHDA and SQIVND (reference sequence). Trimming shortened V by 6 bases and J by 2 bases, and 14 bases separated the two germline ends. The CDR3 is 15 amino acids. DNA for the CDR3: TGTGCCAGTAGAACTCAGGGAATGGGCAATCAGCCCCAGCATTTT. This codes for CASRTQGMGNQPQHF. Combining the CDR3 with reference TRBV19 and TRBJ1-5 gives the whole variable domain DGGITQSPKYLFRKEGQNVTLSCEQNLNHDAMYWYRQDPGQGLRLIYYSQIVNDFQKGDIAEGYSVSREKKESFPLTVTSAQKNPTAFYLCASRTQGMGNQPQHFGDGTRLSIL.

This chain links TRBV12-3 or TRBV12-4 with TRBJ1-4, with unresolved D. The CDR3 length is 14 residues. Deletions cut 3 bases from V and 5 bases from J, with 10 bases between. The chain's CDR3 is CASSFWGTNEKLFF. The CDR3 bases are TGTGCCAGCAGTTTCTGGGGAACGAATGAAAAACTGTTTTTT.

In its sample, this clonotype was seen a few times. This chain links TRBV5-1 with TRBJ2-4, with 7 bases lining up with TRBD1. Trimming at V came to 4 bases and at J to 6 bases, leaving 10 bases not matched to a gene. The CDR3 spans 15 residues. Germline-derived CDR1 and CDR2 are SGHRS and YFSETQ. The CDR3 here is CASSMGQPPGNIQYF. The CDR3 DNA follows: TGCGCCAGCAGCATGGGACAGCCTCCAGGAAACATTCAGTACTTC.

This clonotype was counted only a few times. V usage is TRBV3-1 and J usage is TRBJ2-2; D gene unclear. CDR1 and CDR2 (germline): LGHDT, YNNKEL (reference sequence). The CDR3 is 14 amino acids. Trimming took off 4 bases at V and 8 bases at J, with 14 bases between the two ends. CDR3 sequence reads: CASSLYQAEGELFF. CDR3 nucleotides: TGTGCCAGCAGCCTATACCAGGCCGAGGGGGAGCTGTTTTTT.

This clonotype was recorded many times. The CDR3 DNA sequence: TGTGCCAGCAGAAGGGGGGATACGCAGTATTTT. Translation gives CASRRGDTQYF. V gene TRBV3-1 combines with J gene TRBJ2-3; TRBD1 is a possible D gene (6 bases). The germline gives CDR1 LGHDT, CDR2 YNNKEL (reference sequence). Trimming took 6 bases from V and 6 from J, leaving 7 bases between them. The CDR3 runs 11 residues.

In its sample, this clonotype was seen a few times. The V gene is TRBV12-3 or TRBV12-4, the J gene TRBJ2-4; D is unclear. The CDR3 consists of 15 residues. The V and J ends lost 5 bases and 0 bases respectively, with 11 bases between them. The CDR3 bases are TGTGCCAGCAGTACGCACGGAGCAGCCAAAAACATTCAGTACTTC. Translation gives CASSTHGAAKNIQYF.

This chain connects TRBV29-1 to TRBJ2-1; 8 nucleotides agree with TRBD1. This CDR3 has 13 residues. Germline CDR1 reads SQVTM; CDR2 reads ANQGSEA. V lost 7 bases to trimming and J lost 3 bases; unmatched junction nucleotides: 5. CDR3 nucleotide sequence: TGCAGCGCTTCTACAGGGGGCTACAATGAGCAGTTCTTC. Encoded protein: CSASTGGYNEQFF.

This clonotype showed up just a few times. This sequence joins TRBV7-9 and TRBJ2-7; weak D call: TRBD1 (6 bases). The CDR3 length is 14 residues. The V gene lost 7 bases and the J gene lost 5 bases, with 18 bases spanning the gap. The germline V gene encodes CDR1 SEHNR and CDR2 FQNEAQ (reference sequence). CDR3 amino acids: CASTFTGYRDEQYF. CDR3 coding DNA: TGTGCCAGCACCTTTACAGGGTATAGAGACGAGCAGTACTTC.

This clonotype was counted between two and nine times. V is TRBV20-1 and J is TRBJ2-7; D is unresolved. This CDR3 region has 14 residues. Germline-derived CDR1 and CDR2 are DFQATT and SNEGSKA (reference sequence). V was clipped by 2 bases and J by 5 bases, with 16 bases between them. The CDR3 sequence: CSARNTIISDEQYV. The CDR3 coding sequence is TGCAGTGCTAGAAATACCATCATCAGCGACGAGCAGTACGTC.

This clonotype was detected only a few times. The chain employs TRBV4-2 and TRBJ1-2, with a possible D match to TRBD1 (5 bases). This CDR3 region has 15 residues. CDR1 LGHNA and CDR2 YNFKEQ come from the germline V gene. V lost 0 bases and J 6 bases, leaving 14 bases between the germline ends. The CDR3 coding sequence is TGTGCCAGCAGCCAAGATTTAGTGGGGGTCGATGGCTACACCTTC. Protein sequence: CASSQDLVGVDGYTF.

This clonotype was counted only a few times. The chain employs TRBV6-5 and TRBJ2-1; TRBD2 aligns across 10 bases. The V gene end was trimmed by 1 base and the J gene end by 7 bases; junction bases not matched to a gene: 13. The CDR3 is made up of 18 amino acids. CDR1 is MNHEY and CDR2 is SVGAGI in the germline V gene. The CDR3 protein is CASSYWSSGSMRSNEQFF. For the CDR3, the DNA is TGTGCCAGCAGTTACTGGTCTAGCGGGAGTATGAGATCTAATGAGCAGTTCTTC.

This clonotype was recorded a few times. The genes are TRBV9 and TRBJ2-1; 10 bases align to TRBD2. With V trimmed by 3 bases and J by 6 bases, 9 bases remained unmatched. The CDR3 is 16 amino acids. Germline V gene lookup returns CDR1 SGDLS and CDR2 YYNGEE. The CDR3: CASSGLAGGGRNEQFF. The CDR3 bases are TGTGCCAGCAGCGGGTTAGCGGGAGGAGGTCGCAATGAGCAGTTCTTC.

This clonotype has only a few counts. The V gene is TRBV5-1, the J gene TRBJ1-6; maybe TRBD1 (6 bases). Germline-derived CDR1 and CDR2 are SGHRS and YFSETQ. The V and J ends lost 4 bases and 11 bases respectively, with 13 bases between them. This CDR3 has 13 residues. The CDR3 region is CASSEDRPAPLHF. The CDR3 DNA reads as TGCGCCAGCAGCGAAGACAGGCCTGCACCCCTCCACTTT. Full variable domain (missing parts from reference TRBV5-1 and TRBJ1-6): KAGVTQTPRYLIKTRGQQVTLSCSPISGHRSVSWYQQTPGQGLQFLFEYFSETQRNKGNFPGRFSGRQFSNSRSEMNVSTLELGDSALYLCASSEDRPAPLHFGNGTRLTVT.

The rearrangement joins TRBV3-1 to TRBJ2-1, with TRBD2 matching 8 bases. CDR3 length equals 13 residues. The V gene's germline CDR1 is LGHDT and CDR2 YNNKEL (reference sequence). Trimming removed 4 bases from V and 7 bases from J; junction bases left unmatched: 3. The CDR3 loop reads CASSLLAANEQFF. For the CDR3, the DNA is TGTGCCAGCAGCCTACTAGCGGCAAATGAGCAGTTCTTC.

V is TRBV4-1 and J is TRBJ2-1, with TRBD1 identical over 8 bases. V lost 4 bases and J lost 4; bases outside the gene matches: 9. The CDR3 is made up of 16 amino acids. Germline-derived CDR1 and CDR2 are MGHRA and YSYEKL. CDR3 sequence reads: CASSLSRGLGYNEQFF. Written as DNA, the CDR3 is TGCGCCAGCAGCCTATCCAGGGGGCTAGGTTACAATGAGCAGTTCTTC.

This chain uses TRBV20-1 with TRBJ2-1; 7 bases map to TRBD2. Germline lookup yields CDR1 DFQATT and CDR2 SNEGSKA (reference sequence). There are 12 residues in the CDR3. CDR3 residues: CTGRREYNEQFF. The CDR3 nucleotides are TGCACCGGTCGGCGGGAGTACAATGAGCAGTTCTTC.